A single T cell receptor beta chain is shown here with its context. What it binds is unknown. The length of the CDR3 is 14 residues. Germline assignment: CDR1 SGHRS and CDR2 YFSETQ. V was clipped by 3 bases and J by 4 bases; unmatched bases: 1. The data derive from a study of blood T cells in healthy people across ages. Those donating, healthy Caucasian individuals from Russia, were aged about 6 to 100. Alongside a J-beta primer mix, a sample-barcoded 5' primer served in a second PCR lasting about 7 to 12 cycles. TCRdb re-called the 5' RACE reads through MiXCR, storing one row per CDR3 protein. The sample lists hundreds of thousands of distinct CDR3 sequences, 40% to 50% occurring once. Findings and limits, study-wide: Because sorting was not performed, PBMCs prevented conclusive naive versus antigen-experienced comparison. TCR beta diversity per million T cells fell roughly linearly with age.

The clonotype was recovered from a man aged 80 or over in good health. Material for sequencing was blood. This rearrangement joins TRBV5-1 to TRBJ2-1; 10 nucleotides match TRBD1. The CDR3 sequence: CASSSGQGYNEQFF. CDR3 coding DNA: TGCGCCAGCAGCTCGGGACAGGGGTACAATGAGCAGTTCTTC.